The clone carrying this T cell receptor beta chain appeared once. The authors made TCR beta cDNA from roughly 480 ng total RNA with a constant-region primer. Three nested multiplex PCR rounds, a slightly modified ARM-PCR method, built the TCR beta libraries. Rounds one and two of PCR, each of roughly 10 cycles, were primed with TRBV1-TRBV30 forward primers and a C-beta reverse primer. MiXCR was run by TCRdb on the multiplex PCR reads, yielding one entry per CDR3 protein. This table has 300,000 to 400,000 distinct CDR3 sequences, 65% appearing once. Blood RNA originated from unsorted whole blood, with germline DNA additionally extracted. Treatment-naive at the time, the patients had chronic HBV infection. The data are from a study of tumor-infiltrating lymphocytes in primary liver carcinoma. The CDR3 totals 12 residues. From germline, CDR1 is MNHEY and CDR2 SVGAGI. V gave up 7 bases and J gave up 7 bases, with 14 bases separating them.

Material for sequencing was peripheral blood. The clonotype originates from a man aged 35-49 years with primary liver carcinoma and hepatitis B virus infection. The chain carries TRBV6-5 and TRBJ2-7; perhaps TRBD2 as D (6 bases). CDR3 region: CASMEGGYEQYF. CDR3 DNA sequence: TGTGCCAGCATGGAGGGAGGCTATGAGCAGTACTTC.